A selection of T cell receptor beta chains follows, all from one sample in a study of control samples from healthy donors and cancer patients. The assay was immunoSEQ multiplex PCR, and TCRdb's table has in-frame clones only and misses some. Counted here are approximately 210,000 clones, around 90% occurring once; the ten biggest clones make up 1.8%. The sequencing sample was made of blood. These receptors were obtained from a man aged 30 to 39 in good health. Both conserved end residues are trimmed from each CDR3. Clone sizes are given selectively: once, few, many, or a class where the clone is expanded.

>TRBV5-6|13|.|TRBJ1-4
ASSPGVATNEKLF
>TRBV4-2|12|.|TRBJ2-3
ASSPRGGTDTQY
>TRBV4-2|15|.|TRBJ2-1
ASSLTSGVPSYNEQF
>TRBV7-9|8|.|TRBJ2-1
ASSLFEQF
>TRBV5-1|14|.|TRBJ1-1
ASSLGTGTMNTEAF
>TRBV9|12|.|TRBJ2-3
ASSSYSGTDTQY
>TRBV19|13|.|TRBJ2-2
ASNRQGANTGELF
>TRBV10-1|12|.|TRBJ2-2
ASSEGGGTGELF
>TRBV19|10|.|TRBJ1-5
ASSESYQPQH
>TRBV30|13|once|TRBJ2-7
AWSLDNKASYEQY
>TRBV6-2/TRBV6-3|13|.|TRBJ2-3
ASSWSRGPTDTQY
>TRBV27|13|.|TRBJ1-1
ASSLTPGWNTEAF
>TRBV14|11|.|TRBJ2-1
ATNQGRGRGQF
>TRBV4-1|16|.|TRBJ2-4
ASSQVEASGIRKNIQY
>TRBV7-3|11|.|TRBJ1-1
ASSLAGNTEAF
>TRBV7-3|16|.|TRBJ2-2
ASSSSLSGAINTGELF
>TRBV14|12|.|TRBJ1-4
ASSPGTGPEKLF
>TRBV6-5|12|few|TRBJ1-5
ASSVAGSNQPQH
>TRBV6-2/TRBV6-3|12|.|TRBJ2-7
ASSDGQGAGEQY
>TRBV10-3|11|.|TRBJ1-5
AEAGQGNQPQH
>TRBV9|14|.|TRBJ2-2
ASSLTKITNTGELF
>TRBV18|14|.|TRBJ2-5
ASSPRRSSNTGSQY
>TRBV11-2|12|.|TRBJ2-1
ASSLQGFSYEQF
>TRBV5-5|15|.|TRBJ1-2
ASSPIQLTQGRYGYT
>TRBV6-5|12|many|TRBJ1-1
ASSYYGPNTEAF